What follows are 18 T cell receptor beta chains derived from one specimen sequenced in a study of T cells in Graves' hyperthyroidism and ophthalmopathy. TCR beta CDR3 regions were amplified from RNA. A first-round RT-PCR of the TCR CDR3 used the HTBI primer set. TCRdb re-derived calls from the multiplex PCR reads in MiXCR, one entry per CDR3 protein. The repertoire consists of some 510,000 distinct CDR3 sequences, with about a fifth occurring once and the leading ten covering about 26%. Sequenced sample: blood. Receptors originate from a man aged 18 to 29 with Graves' hyperthyroidism.

The gene calls are TRBV27 and TRBJ2-4; the match to TRBD1 covers 8 bases. J was trimmed by 9 bases and V by 5 bases; bases with no gene match: 9. This CDR3 has 14 residues. Germline assignment: CDR1 MNHEY and CDR2 SMNVEV (reference sequence). The CDR3 DNA sequence: TGTGCCAGCAGTGACAGGGGAATTTTCGGCATTCAGTACTTC. Protein sequence: CASSDRGIFGIQYF.

This clonotype was detected ten times or more. DNA of the CDR3: TGTGCCAGCAGTTTTCGCGGGCGGCGGGAGACCCAGTACTTC. This sequence encodes CASSFRGRRETQYF. This chain connects TRBV28 to TRBJ2-5, with D possibly matching TRBD2 (5 bases). Trimming shortened V by 3 bases and J by 5 bases, and 13 bases separated the two germline ends. CDR1 MDHEN and CDR2 SYDVKM come from the germline V gene. The CDR3 covers 14 residues.

This rearrangement joins TRBV2 to TRBJ2-6; TRBD2 might be the D (6 bases). The CDR3 spans 15 residues. Germline lookup yields CDR1 SNHLY and CDR2 FYNNEI. Trimming left V 5 bases short and J 4 bases short, with 12 bases between. The CDR3 loop reads CASSRRVTGANVLTF. The DNA for the CDR3 is TGTGCCAGCAGTAGGAGGGTCACCGGGGCCAACGTCCTGACTTTC.

The genes are TRBV12-3 or TRBV12-4 and TRBJ1-5; no clear D. V shed 3 bases and J shed 2 bases, with 8 bases lying between them. The CDR3 extends over 14 amino acids. CDR3 protein: CASSLRNRNQPQHF. Here the CDR3 DNA reads TGTGCCAGCAGTTTGAGGAATCGCAATCAGCCCCAGCATTTT.

This clonotype was seen many times. The V gene is TRBV28, the J gene TRBJ1-5, with D possibly being TRBD1 (5 bases). Trimming pared 3 bases from V and 7 bases from J, leaving 13 bases between. The germline gives CDR1 MDHEN, CDR2 SYDVKM. This CDR3 spans 14 amino acids. CDR3 residues: CASSLLEGWQPQHF. CDR3 DNA sequence: TGTGCCAGCAGTTTGTTGGAGGGGTGGCAGCCCCAGCATTTT.

This clonotype was seen at least ten times. This chain uses TRBV12-3 or TRBV12-4 with TRBJ2-1, with TRBD1 identical over 9 bases. The V gene end was trimmed by 7 bases and the J gene end by 7 bases; junction bases not matched to a gene: 11. This CDR3 has 15 residues. The CDR3 region has the DNA TGTGCCAGCATCCCACGACAGGGGGTGGAAAATGAGCAGTTCTTC. Its translation is CASIPRQGVENEQFF.

This clonotype was seen repeatedly, ten times or more. CDR3 loop: CASSQNSLRGYEQYF. As DNA, the CDR3 is TGTGCCAGCAGCCAAAACTCACTGAGGGGCTACGAGCAGTACTTC. V gene TRBV3-1 combines with J gene TRBJ2-7; D tentatively reads TRBD1 or TRBD2 (5 bases each). Per germline, CDR1 LGHDT and CDR2 YNNKEL (reference sequence). The CDR3 is 15 amino acids. Trimming stripped 2 bases from V and 3 bases from J, with 14 bases between.

This clonotype was recorded many times. The genes are TRBV28 and TRBJ1-1, with D possibly matching TRBD1 (5 bases). Germline V lookup: CDR1 MDHEN, CDR2 SYDVKM. Trimming cost V 2 bases and J 4 bases, with 8 bases left between them. The CDR3 totals 13 residues. Here the CDR3 DNA reads TGTGCCAGCAGTTTAGGGGCAATCACTGAAGCTTTCTTT. Translated: CASSLGAITEAFF.

This clonotype showed up many times. This chain links TRBV6-2 or TRBV6-3 with TRBJ1-5, with 9 nucleotides matching TRBD1. In germline, CDR1 is MNHEY, CDR2 SVGEGT. The trim removed 4 bases at V and 6 bases at J, leaving 4 bases unmatched. The CDR3 is 14 residues long. The CDR3 region is CASSLTGGFQPQHF. In nucleotides, the CDR3 is TGTGCCAGCAGTTTGACAGGGGGTTTTCAGCCCCAGCATTTT.

Many counts were recorded for this clonotype. This chain links TRBV12-5 with TRBJ2-5, with 7 bases that match TRBD2. Germline loops: CDR1 LGHNT, CDR2 FRNRAP. The CDR3 sequence is 16 residues long. V shed 7 bases and J 1 base; nucleotides not matched to a gene: 12. The CDR3: CASALGGSGAQETQYF. In DNA, the CDR3 is TGTGCTAGTGCCCTCGGTGGGAGCGGGGCCCAAGAGACCCAGTACTTC.

The table lists this clonotype with many counts. The chain combines TRBV14 with TRBJ1-1; D gene uncertain. The V end was cut by 4 bases, the J end by 1 base, with 19 bases between. In germline, CDR1 is SGHDN, CDR2 FVKESK. The CDR3 runs 17 residues. The CDR3 loop reads CASSPSPMVGPNTEAFF. DNA of the CDR3: TGTGCCAGCAGCCCATCACCTATGGTAGGGCCGAACACTGAAGCTTTCTTT.

The V gene is TRBV7-9, the J gene TRBJ2-7, with D uncertain. Germline CDR1 SEHNR, CDR2 FQNEAQ (reference sequence). Between the trimmed V and J ends, which lost 8 bases and 4 bases, there was a span of 18 bases. The CDR3 totals 14 residues. The CDR3 DNA sequence: TGTGCCAGCGCCTCCCTAACGCCTCCGTACGAGCAGTACTTC. Protein sequence: CASASLTPPYEQYF. Looking up the rest from reference TRBV7-9 and TRBJ2-7 gives the full variable domain: DTGVSQNPRHKITKRGQNVTFRCDPISEHNRLYWYRQTLGQGPEFLTYFQNEAQLEKSRLLSDRFSAERPKGSFSTLEIQRTEQGDSAMYLCASASLTPPYEQYFGPGTRLTVT.

This clonotype has more than one count but fewer than ten. The rearrangement links TRBV5-5 to TRBJ2-7, with D possibly called TRBD1 or TRBD2 (7 bases each). The ends were cut back, 2 bases at V and 5 bases at J, with 14 bases in the middle. The CDR3 is 14 residues long. CDR1 is SGHKS, CDR2 YYEKEE, per germline (reference sequence). This CDR3 reads CASSFVTGRDEQYF. CDR3 nucleotide sequence: TGTGCCAGCAGCTTTGTGACAGGGAGGGACGAGCAGTACTTC. Variable domain in full (rest from reference TRBV5-5 and TRBJ2-7): DAGVTQSPTHLIKTRGQQVTLRCSPISGHKSVSWYQQVLGQGPQFIFQYYEKEERGRGNFPDRFSARQFPNYSSELNVNALLLGDSALYLCASSFVTGRDEQYFGPGTRLTVT.

The chain links TRBV11-1 to TRBJ2-7, with 10 bases fitting TRBD2. Germline loops: CDR1 SGHAT, CDR2 FQDESV (reference sequence). The CDR3 is made up of 16 amino acids. Trimming took 4 bases from V and 4 from J; bases not matched to a gene: 10. CDR3 DNA: TGTGCCAGCAGCTCCATCCCAGCGGGAGGGCCGTACGAGCAGTACTTC. Translation gives CASSSIPAGGPYEQYF.

DNA of the CDR3: TGTGCCACCAGTGATCCGGGACAGGGGACGACAGATACGCAGTATTTT. The encoded protein is CATSDPGQGTTDTQYF. The chain carries TRBV24-1 and TRBJ2-3; TRBD1 matches 10 bases. The germline CDR1 and CDR2 sequences are KGHDR and SFDVKD. J gave up 3 bases and V 3 bases, and 5 bases lay outside the gene matches. CDR3 length: 16 residues.

Concerning this clonotype: This may be a read error, as it is one base from a much larger clone. The chain uses TRBV5-1 and TRBJ1-1; unclear D gene. Germline V gene data show CDR1 as SGHRS and CDR2 as YFSETQ. The CDR3 is made up of 14 amino acids. CDR3 bases: TGCGCCAGCTGCTTCCGGAGGGAGAGCACTGAAGCTTTCTTT. Protein: CASCFRRESTEAFF.

This clonotype was picked up a small number of times. The chain is built from TRBV19 and TRBJ2-7, with 9 bases that match TRBD1. V shed 0 bases, J shed 9 bases, and the junction held 18 bases outside the gene matches. Germline V CDR1 and CDR2: LNHDA, SQIVND (reference sequence). The CDR3 covers 18 residues. The CDR3 DNA is TGTGCCAGTAGTATAGATTGGGACAGGGTCCCTGGCAGCGGCGTGCAGTACTTC. Its translation: CASSIDWDRVPGSGVQYF.

The rearrangement uses TRBV6-5 and TRBJ2-7; D is uncertain. The V gene lost 2 bases and the J gene lost 5 bases, with 19 bases spanning the gap. Germline CDR1 MNHEY, CDR2 SVGAGI. The CDR3 consists of 16 residues. The CDR3, as DNA: TGTGCCAGCAGTTACAACGGAGTAGGGCCACTCCACGAGCAGTACTTC. This codes for CASSYNGVGPLHEQYF.